This record covers a single TCR beta chain. The sample originates from a study of T cell changes during pregnancy in multiple sclerosis. V lost 3 bases and J lost 0, with 14 bases in between. Germline V lookup: CDR1 MNHNS, CDR2 SASEGT. The CDR3 contains 16 residues. Profiling relied on immunoSEQ multiplex PCR, and the TCRdb table lists in-frame clones only, not all of them. The sample lists roughly 28,000 clones, under 95% occurring once. This TCR was sampled from a female donor with multiple sclerosis, enrolled in a pregnancy study. The chain recombines TRBV6-1 with TRBJ1-2; weak D call: TRBD1 (5 bases). Sample: CD8+ T cells from peripheral blood mononuclear cells, taken before pregnancy. CDR3 DNA sequence: TGTGCCAGCAGTGACAAGGGGAGGGGTCCTAACTATGGCTACACCTTC. Its protein is CASSDKGRGPNYGYTF.